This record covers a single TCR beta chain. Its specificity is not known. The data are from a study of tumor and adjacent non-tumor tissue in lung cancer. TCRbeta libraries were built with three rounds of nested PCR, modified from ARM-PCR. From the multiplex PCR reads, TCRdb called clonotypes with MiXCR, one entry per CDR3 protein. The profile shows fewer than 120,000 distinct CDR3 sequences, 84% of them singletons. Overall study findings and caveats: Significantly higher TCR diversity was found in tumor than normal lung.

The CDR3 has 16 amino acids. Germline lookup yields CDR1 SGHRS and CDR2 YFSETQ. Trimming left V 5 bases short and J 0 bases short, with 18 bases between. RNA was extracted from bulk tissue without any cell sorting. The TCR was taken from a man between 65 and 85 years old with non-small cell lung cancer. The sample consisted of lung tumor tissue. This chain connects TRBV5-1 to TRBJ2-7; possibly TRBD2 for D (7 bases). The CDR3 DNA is TGCGCCAGCAGGTTCGGTCCGGGGGGCGTCTCCTACGAGCAGTACTTC. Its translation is CASRFGPGGVSYEQYF.